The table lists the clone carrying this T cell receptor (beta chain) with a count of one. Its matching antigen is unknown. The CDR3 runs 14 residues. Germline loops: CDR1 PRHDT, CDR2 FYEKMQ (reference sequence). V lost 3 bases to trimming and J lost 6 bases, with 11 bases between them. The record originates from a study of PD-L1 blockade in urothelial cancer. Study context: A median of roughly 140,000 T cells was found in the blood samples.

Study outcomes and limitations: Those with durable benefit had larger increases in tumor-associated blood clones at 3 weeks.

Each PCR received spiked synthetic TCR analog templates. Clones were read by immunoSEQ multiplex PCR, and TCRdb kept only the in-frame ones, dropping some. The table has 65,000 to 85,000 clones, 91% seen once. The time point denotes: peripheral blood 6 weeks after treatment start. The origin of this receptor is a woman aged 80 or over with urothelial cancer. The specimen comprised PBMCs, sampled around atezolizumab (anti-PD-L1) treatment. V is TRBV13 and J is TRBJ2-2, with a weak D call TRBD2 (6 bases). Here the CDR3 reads CASSLHGSSGELFF. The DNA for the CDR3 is TGTGCCAGCAGCTTGCACGGGAGTTCCGGGGAGCTGTTTTTT. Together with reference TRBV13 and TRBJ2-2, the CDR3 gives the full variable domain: AAGVIQSPRHLIKEKRETATLKCYPIPRHDTVYWYQQGPGQDPQFLISFYEKMQSDKGSIPDRFSAQQFSDYHSELNMSSLELGDSALYFCASSLHGSSGELFFGEGSRLTVL.